A single sample gave rise to the 4 T cell receptor beta chains below, sequenced in a study of post-analysis software for immune sequencing data. Study-level results: Comparison of patients with controls showed a handful of TRBV segments more frequent in patients, TRBV5-6, TRBV5-1 and TRBV20-1 among them.

The authors incorporated unique molecular identifiers into the TCR beta cDNA libraries. TCRdb reprocessed the PCR reads with MiXCR, giving one entry per CDR3 protein. The profile shows hundreds of thousands of distinct CDR3 sequences, around 50% of them singletons. The antigens these receptors bind are not known. The source material was blood. Receptors were obtained from a girl aged 10-17 years with multiple sclerosis.

This chain joins TRBV5-1 and TRBJ2-5; 7 nucleotides line up with TRBD2. The V segment lost 4 bases and the J segment 1 base; nucleotides outside the gene matches: 10. Per the germline V gene, CDR1 is SGHRS and CDR2 is YFSETQ. The CDR3 consists of 16 residues. This CDR3 reads CASSPVLAASQETQYF. CDR3 DNA: TGCGCCAGCAGCCCCGTCCTAGCGGCCAGCCAAGAGACCCAGTACTTC.

The chain is built from TRBV3-1 and TRBJ2-4; 7 bases are shared with TRBD2. This CDR3 contains 16 residues. With V trimmed by 1 base and J by 8 bases, 11 bases remained unmatched. Looked up from germline, CDR1 is LGHDT and CDR2 is YNNKEL (reference sequence). The CDR3 DNA is TGTGCCAGCAGCCAAGTTACGCGGGAGTTGAGGGACATTCAGTACTTC. Its protein is CASSQVTRELRDIQYF.

This clonotype was detected once. V and J are TRBV20-1 and TRBJ2-1; 9 nucleotides line up with TRBD2. Germline-derived CDR1 and CDR2 are DFQATT and SNEGSKA (reference sequence). The CDR3 extends over 14 amino acids. V was pared by 7 bases and J by 7 bases, with 11 bases of the junction left unmatched. The CDR3 sequence is CSGLGREGKNEQFF. DNA for the CDR3: TGCAGTGGCTTAGGGCGGGAGGGGAAAAATGAGCAGTTCTTC.

This sequence joins TRBV13 and TRBJ1-1, with a tentative D call TRBD1 (5 bases). Germline V gives CDR1 PRHDT, CDR2 FYEKMQ (reference sequence). V lost 5 bases, J lost 8 bases, and 15 bases lay in between. CDR3 length: 13 residues. The CDR3, as DNA: TGTGCCAGCAGCCCGGCCCCGGGGACCGAAGCTTTCTTT. As protein: CASSPAPGTEAFF.